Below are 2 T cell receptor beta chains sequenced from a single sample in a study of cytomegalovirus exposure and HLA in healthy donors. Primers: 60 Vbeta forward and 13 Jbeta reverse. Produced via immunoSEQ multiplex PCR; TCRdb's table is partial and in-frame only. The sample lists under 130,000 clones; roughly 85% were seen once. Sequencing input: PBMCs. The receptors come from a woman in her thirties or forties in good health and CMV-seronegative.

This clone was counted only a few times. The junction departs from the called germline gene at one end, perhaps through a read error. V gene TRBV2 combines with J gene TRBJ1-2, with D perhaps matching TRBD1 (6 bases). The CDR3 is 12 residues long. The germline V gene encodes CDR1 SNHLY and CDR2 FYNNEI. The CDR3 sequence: CASREGGGGYTF. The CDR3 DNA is TGTGCCAGCAGGGAAGGGGGAGGTGGCTACACCTTC.

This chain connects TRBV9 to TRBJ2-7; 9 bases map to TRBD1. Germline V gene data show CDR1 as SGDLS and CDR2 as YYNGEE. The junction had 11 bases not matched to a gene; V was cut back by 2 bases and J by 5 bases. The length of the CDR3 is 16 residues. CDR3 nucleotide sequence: TGTGCCAGCAGCGTTGGGGGACAGGGCTGGGTCGACGAGCAGTACTTC. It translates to CASSVGGQGWVDEQYF.